The 21 T cell receptor beta chains presented below share a single source sample, sequenced in a study of blood T cell repertoires in COVID-19. Sequenced by immunoSEQ multiplex PCR; TCRdb stores in-frame clones only, minus some. Here the sample spans about 83,000 clones, more than 70% being singletons. Specimen: peripheral blood. These receptors were taken from a woman of 80 years or more in a cohort sampled during active or convalescent COVID-19.

This chain's CDR3 is CASSYAGQPVTGELFF. The CDR3, as DNA: TGTGCCAGCAGTTACGCTGGACAACCCGTCACCGGGGAGCTGTTTTTT. V usage is TRBV6-5 and J usage is TRBJ2-2, with a tentative D call TRBD1 (5 bases). CDR1 is MNHEY and CDR2 is SVGAGI in the germline V gene. Trimming left V 2 bases short and J 4 bases short, with 14 bases between. CDR3 length: 16 residues.

The chain employs TRBV5-4 and TRBJ2-1, with D perhaps matching TRBD2 (6 bases). Germline lookup yields CDR1 SGHNT and CDR2 YYREEE (reference sequence). V was shortened by 3 bases and J by 12 bases, with 19 bases between the two germline ends. The CDR3 is 14 amino acids. CDR3 DNA sequence: TGTGCCAGCAGCTCCCCGTCGACTAGTTTTTTGCAGTTCTTC. Translated, it gives CASSSPSTSFLQFF.

The chain joins TRBV11-2 to TRBJ2-1; 11 positions match TRBD2. The V segment lost 6 bases and the J segment 8 bases; nucleotides outside the gene matches: 9. This CDR3 has 15 residues. Germline CDR1 is SGHAT and CDR2 is FQNNGV. As DNA, the CDR3 is TGTGCCAGCAGGCCATTTAGCGGGAGGGCCGATGAGCAGTTCTTC. It codes for CASRPFSGRADEQFF.

CDR3 sequence reads: CATSSRGGSQPQHF. DNA of the CDR3: TGTGCCACCAGCTCCCGCGGGGGAAGTCAGCCCCAGCATTTT. The rearrangement uses TRBV24-1 and TRBJ1-5, with a tentative D call TRBD1 (5 bases). CDR1 KGHDR and CDR2 SFDVKD come from the germline V gene. V was cut by 7 bases and J by 6 bases, with 15 bases left in between. The CDR3 consists of 14 residues.

The chain joins TRBV5-4 to TRBJ2-2; 12 bases align to TRBD2. This CDR3 is built from 18 residues. Unmatched junction bases numbered 5, after V lost 1 base and J lost 1 base. Per the germline V gene, CDR1 is SGHNT and CDR2 is YYREEE (reference sequence). CDR3 nucleotides: TGTGCCAGCAGCTTGCCCCCGGGACTAGCGGGGAACACCGGGGAGCTGTTTTTT. It codes for CASSLPPGLAGNTGELFF.

The genes are TRBV6-5 and TRBJ2-1; 9 bases align to TRBD2. The J segment lost 7 bases and the V segment lost 6 bases, leaving 10 bases of the junction unmatched. Per the germline V gene, CDR1 is MNHEY and CDR2 is SVGAGI. The CDR3 sequence is 15 residues long. CDR3 DNA sequence: TGTGCCAGCAGCGGGGGGGTAGCGGGAGTTAATGAGCAGTTCTTC. This translates into CASSGGVAGVNEQFF.

The chain employs TRBV16 and TRBJ2-7; D might be TRBD2 (5 bases). V was cut by 0 bases and J by 2 bases, with 5 bases left in between. Per the germline V gene, CDR1 is KGHSY and CDR2 is FQNENV. There are 13 residues in the CDR3. CDR3 in DNA: TGTGCCAGCAGCCAATCCGGGACCTACGAGCAGTACGTC. This sequence encodes CASSQSGTYEQYV.

V usage is TRBV3-1 (or the pseudogene TRBV3-2) and J usage is TRBJ1-6; D might be TRBD1 (6 bases). This CDR3 contains 16 residues. V lost 3 bases, J lost 3 bases, and 12 bases lay in between. In germline, CDR1 is LGHDT, CDR2 YNNKEL (reference sequence). This chain's CDR3 is CASSHLGQLYNSPLHF. CDR3 coding DNA: TGTGCCAGCAGCCATCTTGGACAGCTCTATAATTCACCCCTCCACTTT.

The rearrangement uses TRBV6-1 and TRBJ1-1, with TRBD1 as a possible D gene (6 bases). Trimming took off 0 bases at V and 4 bases at J, with 9 bases between the two ends. From germline, CDR1 is MNHNS and CDR2 SASEGT. The CDR3 totals 14 residues. CDR3 sequence (DNA): TGTGCCAGCAGTGAAGCACAGGGACCCACTGAAGCTTTCTTT. Residues: CASSEAQGPTEAFF.

The chain joins TRBV28 to TRBJ2-7, with D perhaps matching TRBD1 (6 bases). There are 12 residues in the CDR3. Trimming left V 4 bases short and J 7 bases short, with 11 bases between. CDR1 and CDR2 from the germline V gene are MDHEN and SYDVKM. CDR3 nucleotide sequence: TGTGCCAGCAGTTACAGGGTGGGTGAGCAGTACTTC. Protein product: CASSYRVGEQYF.

CDR3: CASSDTVNYGYTF. The CDR3 coding sequence is TGCGCCAGCAGTGACACAGTTAACTATGGCTACACCTTC. V is TRBV10-2 and J is TRBJ1-2; D unresolved. Germline CDR1 and CDR2: WSHSY and SAAADI. Trimming took 3 bases from V and 1 from J, leaving 6 bases between them. The CDR3 has 13 residues.

This rearrangement joins TRBV28 to TRBJ2-7; 8 bases fit TRBD2. This CDR3 comprises 15 residues. Losses at the gene ends were 4 bases for V and 5 bases for J; bases not matched to a gene: 10. Germline V gene sequence: CDR1 MDHEN, CDR2 SYDVKM. The CDR3 DNA sequence: TGTGCCAGCAGTTCACCGGGACTAGGGGGGGACGAGCAGTACTTC. Encoded protein: CASSSPGLGGDEQYF.

This clone occurred a few times. V and J are TRBV6-6 and TRBJ1-4; D ambiguous. V lost 8 bases to trimming and J lost 8 bases, with 9 bases between them. This CDR3 spans 11 amino acids. Germline loops: CDR1 MNHNY, CDR2 SVGAGI (reference sequence). The CDR3 coding sequence is TGTGCCAGCTCGGTCGAAGAAAAACTGTTTTTT. It encodes CASSVEEKLFF.

This chain joins TRBV21-1 and TRBJ2-3; TRBD2 is the table's D call, not checked against the DNA. TRBV21-1 corresponds to a pseudogene. This CDR3 spans 23 amino acids. CDR3 sequence reads: CASSKAKNHPLAGGPPGTDTQYF. The CDR3 DNA follows: TGTGCCAGCAGCAAAGCGAAAAATCACCCCCTAGCGGGAGGCCCCCCTGGCACAGATACGCAGTATTTT.

The chain is built from TRBV3-1 (or the pseudogene TRBV3-2) and TRBJ2-3; TRBD2 matches 8 bases. Trimming took 3 bases from V and 4 from J; bases not matched to a gene: 0. This CDR3 has 13 amino acids. Germline CDR1 is LGHDT and CDR2 is YNNKEL (reference sequence). The CDR3 sequence is CASSQRGADTQYF. The CDR3, as DNA: TGTGCCAGCAGCCAGCGGGGGGCAGATACGCAGTATTTT.

The chain employs TRBV15 and TRBJ2-1, with D unresolved. Germline CDR1 LNHNV, CDR2 YYDKDF (reference sequence). V lost 0 bases and J 0 bases, leaving 6 bases between the germline ends. The CDR3 length is 15 residues. CDR3 sequence: CATSRDSPSYNEQFF. CDR3 DNA sequence: TGTGCCACCAGCAGAGATAGTCCCTCCTACAATGAGCAGTTCTTC.

A single count supports this clone. This chain joins TRBV5-4 and TRBJ1-1, with a tentative D call TRBD1 (5 bases). Per the germline V gene, CDR1 is SGHNT and CDR2 is YYREEE (reference sequence). V lost 0 bases to trimming and J lost 1 base, with 10 bases between them. The CDR3 length is 15 residues. CDR3 region: CASSLGGDKNTEAFF. The CDR3 bases are TGTGCCAGCAGCTTGGGGGGCGACAAGAACACTGAAGCTTTCTTT.

This clone was found once. This chain links TRBV6-5 with TRBJ1-1; D gene ambiguous. CDR1 is MNHEY, CDR2 SVGAGI, per germline. V was shortened by 7 bases and J by 11 bases, with 26 bases between the two germline ends. This CDR3 region has 15 residues. This CDR3 reads CASIPREGPSLGAFF. CDR3 in DNA: TGTGCCAGCATCCCCCGGGAGGGTCCCTCCCTCGGCGCTTTCTTT.

The table lists this clone with a few counts. V is TRBV6-1 and J is TRBJ1-6; TRBD1 matches 11 bases. The CDR3 consists of 14 residues. V lost 5 bases to trimming and J lost 10 bases; unmatched junction nucleotides: 4. Looked up from germline, CDR1 is MNHNS and CDR2 is SASEGT. The CDR3 sequence is CASSLGQGASPLHF. The CDR3 DNA sequence: TGTGCCAGCAGTTTAGGACAGGGGGCCTCACCCCTCCACTTT.

The gene calls are TRBV28 and TRBJ2-7, with a tentative D call TRBD2 (5 bases). From germline, CDR1 is MDHEN and CDR2 SYDVKM. Trimming took 5 bases from V and 0 from J, leaving 20 bases between them. The CDR3 has 17 residues. CDR3 nucleotides: TGTGCCAGCAGTCATCGGACGGGGATACCTAGCTCCTACGAGCAGTACTTC. Translation gives CASSHRTGIPSSYEQYF.

The CDR3 bases are TGTGCCAGCAGCTTAAGTGGACTCACAGATACGCAGTATTTT. Protein sequence: CASSLSGLTDTQYF. This chain joins TRBV11-3 and TRBJ2-3; perhaps TRBD2 as D (5 bases). Trimming left V 2 bases short and J 2 bases short, with 8 bases between. Germline V gene data show CDR1 as SGHNT and CDR2 as YENEEA. This CDR3 comprises 14 residues.